This T cell receptor (beta chain) was observed in a study of blood T cells in healthy people across ages. Germline V CDR1 and CDR2: MNHNS, SASEGT. The CDR3 runs to 14 residues. The V end lost 4 bases, the J end lost 7 bases, and 16 bases lay between the germline ends. Overall study results and limits: Unsorted PBMCs blocked a conclusive comparison of naive and antigen-experienced cells. Donor CMV status was unknown, possibly confounding expanded clonotype changes. Diversity estimates drawn from one million T cells were deemed underestimates.

Primed by a sample-barcoded 5' primer and a J-beta primer mix, a second PCR proceeded for about 7 to 11 cycles. TCRdb used MiXCR to reprocess the 5' RACE reads, holding one entry per CDR3 protein. This sample has about 1 million distinct CDR3 sequences, with 40% to 55% found just once. About this clonotype itself: Antigen: not known.

The sequenced material came from blood. The clonotype was recovered from a woman aged 60 to 75 in good health. The genes are TRBV6-1 and TRBJ1-2, with D maybe TRBD1 (5 bases). DNA of the CDR3: TGTGCCAGCAGTGTACCCGGGGTCAGGGTTGGCTACACCTTC. Encoded protein: CASSVPGVRVGYTF.